This T cell receptor beta chain was captured in a study of cytomegalovirus exposure and HLA in healthy donors (dated by TCRdb to 2016 to 2017). Regarding the research as a whole: An earlier analysis of approximately 640 of the donors reported approximately 290 Gb of sequence data and 100 million to 130 million unique TCR beta sequences from roughly 200 million T cells. An early release that covered about 600 HLA-typed donors contained 250 to 350 gigabases of sequencing data and tens of millions of unique TCR sequences. Of the roughly 400 genotyped donors, approximately 80% were placed in the genetic ancestry cluster associated with self-reported Caucasian donors. The study was designed to test whether signatures of past pathogen exposure could be identified by cataloging public T cell receptors. Using immunosequencing, the study profiled T cell repertoires from about 610 subjects and related those repertoires to cytomegalovirus serostatus. A separate validation cohort of over 95 different subjects was used in addition to the roughly 700-subject first cohort. To predict cytomegalovirus infection status, the study combined high-throughput TCR immunosequencing, statistical association of individual TCRs with disease status, and machine learning. To study patterns of TCR occurrence, a later analysis re-analyzed previously published TCR beta repertoires from around 670 donors and added high-resolution HLA genotyping. The later analysis used no new phenotypic data to find candidate immune exposures, relying instead on TCR beta sequences and their occurrence across donors. To decide whether each TCR beta V gene segment behaved as functional or pseudogenic, an earlier analysis of over 500 of the donors relied on high-throughput TCR beta sequencing. Donor age, sex, ethnicity and CMV serostatus were compiled alongside the repertoire data. A later genetic analysis took genome-wide SNP genotypes for about 55% of the roughly 700 donors and used that subset as a discovery cohort. All discovery cohort repertoires had been generated on a single sequencing platform. Both class I and class II loci were covered by HLA typing, at four-digit resolution. The number of typed donors differed by locus: roughly 620-630 for A, B, C, DRB1 and DQB1; approximately 520 for DQA1; approximately 600 for DPA1; and roughly 450 for DPB1. Because of strong linkage in the cohort, a handful of DR-DQ haplotypes were treated as single units for association and clustering. Among about 410 genotyped donors of the cohort, an average of approximately 220,000 unique TCR beta nucleotide sequences was sequenced per donor, of which roughly 17% were non-productive. Summary of the overall study and its limitations: Immune exposure information for the cohort was limited to CMV serostatus. The study gave a list of about 170 TCR beta chains associated with cytomegalovirus. HLA typing was unavailable for some donors at each locus, so association tests used only the typed subset. At a false discovery rate of 0.05, a later analysis linked about 16,000 TCR beta sequences to specific HLA alleles. Assigning TCR associations to individual alleles was difficult when HLA alleles, especially DR and DQ, strongly co-occurred. Seventeen rarely observed V segments, including chromosome 9 orphons, were excluded from the earlier analysis of 550 to 700 of the donors because counts were too low. In a later genetic analysis, a missense DCLRE1C variant was associated with V-gene and J-gene trimming of TCR beta chains, and the association was replicated in an independent cohort. A later analysis found that most CMV-associated TCR beta chains appeared HLA-restricted, with HLA associations seemingly driven largely by CMV exposure. The authors suggested that the approach could potentially be generalized to other disease states and immunological phenotypes. The sequencing pipeline was judged likely to have produced a cluster of highly shared sequence variants as a technical artifact. Several of the top co-occurrence clusters appeared to be linked to parvovirus B19, influenza, CMV and Epstein-Barr virus, according to a later analysis. The presence/absence analyses assumed that sequencing depth was roughly uniform across donors, and that assumption may not be true. While some public TCRs were present in many individuals, most TCR sequences turned up only very rarely across donors. A later analysis found that HLA-associated TCR beta chains were more clonally expanded and had lower generation probabilities than equally common non-associated chains. Cytomegalovirus status was reported to be diagnosed by the classifier with high specificity and sensitivity in both the original and validation cohorts. In vitro tests confirmed that a few of the cytomegalovirus-associated TCR beta chains recognize cytomegalovirus antigens. A further reported finding was that TCR beta sequences accurately predicted the HLA-A and HLA-B alleles for most subjects in the first cohort. Correlated functional status among segregating V segments might be attributable to linkage disequilibrium, but an unknown experimental factor could not be ruled out. According to a later genetic analysis, donors in an Asian-associated ancestry cluster had fewer N-insertions in productive TCRs than the roughly 700-donor mean. The cohort was sequenced for TCR beta chains only, and without alpha or paired-chain data the features that could be detected were limited. In a later analysis, TCR association rates were found to vary across HLA loci, with the most associated TCRs seen for DRB1 alleles and the fewest for HLA-C alleles. In an earlier analysis of 587 of the donors, most TCR beta V segments appeared in productive rearrangements about 87% or about 30% of the time, broadly matching IMGT annotations.

The cohort comprised fewer than 750 healthy bone marrow donors. All cohort members were sampled while nominally healthy, although unrecorded immune exposures were likely present. The donor was CMV seronegative and belonged to the group of 350 to 400 seronegative cohort members. Every donor gave a peripheral blood sample, and the peripheral blood mononuclear cells from that sample were used for TCR beta sequencing. Genomic DNA was extracted from the blood cell samples with the Qiagen DNeasy Blood Extraction Kit. The library relied on the immunoSEQ multiplex PCR assay. For the multiplex PCR, a mixture combining 60 forward primers for TCR Vbeta segments and 13 reverse primers for TCR Jbeta segments was used. A multiplex PCR assay on genomic DNA amplified the CDR3 region of rearranged TCR beta genes. On the Illumina HiSeq System, the amplified TCR beta libraries were sequenced as 87-base-pair reads. The original pipeline was this. In a later analysis, some 80 million unique TCR beta chains were counted across the roughly 610 repertoires, and roughly 11 million of these chains were shared by at least two donors. Raw reads were error-corrected and collapsed into unique sequences with a nearest-neighbor algorithm that merged closely related sequences to remove PCR and sequencing errors. Alignment of CDR3 sequences to IMGT reference sequences was used to assign V, D and J gene segments. For a sequence to be retained, at least a six-nucleotide match to both a V gene segment and a J gene segment was required. Rearrangements were called productive when the CDR3 lacked stop codons and stayed in frame with V and J; all others were non-productive. CDR3 was defined according to IMGT convention as the region running from the second conserved V-encoded cysteine to the conserved J-encoded phenylalanine. Sequences without an unambiguous match to a single V gene segment were excluded from the earlier analysis of about 640 of the donors. An earlier analysis of 587 of the donors called V segments functional above 56.7% productive rearrangements and segregating when the between-donor standard deviation exceeded 5%. A statistical classification framework was built to diagnose cytomegalovirus status from the catalog of TCR beta chain sequences. In a later analysis, TCR nucleotide sequences were compared against IMGT/GENE-DB human TR gene sequences so that V and J genes could be assigned. Using the TCRdist pipeline, a later analysis assigned CDR3 sequences along with most-parsimonious VDJ recombination scenarios. A later analysis defined each TCR beta chain by its CDR3 amino acid sequence plus V-gene family, and excluded reads lacking a unique V-gene family. A later analysis removed 500 to 650 highly shared, low-generation-probability nucleotide sequences to deal with suspected cross-contamination and a sequencing artifact. In a later analysis, a clonal expansion index for each public chain was calculated from normalized within-repertoire ranks of inferred template counts. In a later analysis, generation probabilities were computed with a VDJ recombination model fitted to out-of-frame rearrangements, and the resulting probabilities were checked against IGoR. In a later analysis, TCR-TCR, TCR-HLA and TCR-CMV co-occurrence was scored with hypergeometric tests, and a repertoire-size bias correction was applied to TCR pairs. A later analysis estimated false discovery rates by permuting HLA or CMV assignments 20 times. A later analysis grouped co-occurring TCRs with DBSCAN, adding TCRdist sequence similarity when clustering within HLA-allele-positive subsets. For co-occurrence clustering, repertoires with fewer than 30,000 or more than 120,000 public chains were excluded, along with several repertoires with anomalous nucleotide sharing. Held by TCRdb, this immuneACCESS table contains in-frame sequences only and omits some clones. Under half of the omission traces to an unresolved V gene where checked; the cause of the rest is unknown. V and J calls and clone size are as listed in that table; D and trimming were resolved from the DNA. Within this sample are about 180,000 clones, with around four fifths of them counted one time only. Of the sample, roughly 1.4% falls within the top ten clones.

Of note for this clone: Its recognized antigen is unknown. Per-nucleotide qualities are absent, and no much larger clonotype sits a single base away.

This clonotype was obtained from a man in his late teens or twenties in good health and CMV-seronegative. Sample: PBMCs.

The CDR3 is CASSQDRAGDTEAFF. The DNA is as follows: TGCGCCAGCAGCCAAGATCGGGCAGGGGACACTGAAGCTTTCTTT. The sequence is built from TRBV4-3 and TRBJ1-1; tentative D gene TRBD1, with 6 bases matching. Deletion took 0 bases off V and 3 bases off J, with a span of 11 bases between the germline ends. For CDR1 and CDR2, the germline V gene lists LGHNA and YSLEER. Its CDR3 holds 15 amino acids, cysteine through phenylalanine. The only DNA kept is the CDR3, 45 bases in frame from the first base.